This T cell receptor (beta chain) derives from a study of regulatory T cells in long-lasting Graves disease. This clonotype appeared a few times. Its specificity is not known. Study-level points and caveats: Among the persistent patients, fewer than 3,500 public clonotypes were shared, more than the approximately 1,000 shared among new patients. TCR diversity was lower in persistent Graves' patients than in newly diagnosed ones.

CDR3-region Arm-PCR and iRepertoire HTBI primers produced the TCR beta libraries. TCRdb called the multiplex PCR reads again in MiXCR, with one record for every CDR3 protein. The table has 390,000 or so distinct CDR3 sequences, roughly 25% seen once. Time point specified: persistent/refractory GD, antithyroid drugs over 5 years with positive TRAb. PBMC-derived RNA was used for the TCR library. An endocrinology department in Xi'an, China, supplied the patients. Trimming cost V 1 base and J 6 bases, with 12 bases left between them. CDR3 length: 14 residues. The germline V gene encodes CDR1 SEHNR and CDR2 FQNEAQ (reference sequence).

The source of this sequence is a woman aged 40 to 49 with Graves disease. The specimen was peripheral blood mononuclear cells (PBMCs), collected when the disease was refractory, from a patient treated with antithyroid drugs. The gene calls are TRBV7-9 and TRBJ1-1, with unresolved D. CDR3 region: CASSLGFGDSEAFF. The CDR3 DNA reads TGTGCCAGCAGCTTAGGTTTCGGGGATTCTGAAGCTTTCTTT.